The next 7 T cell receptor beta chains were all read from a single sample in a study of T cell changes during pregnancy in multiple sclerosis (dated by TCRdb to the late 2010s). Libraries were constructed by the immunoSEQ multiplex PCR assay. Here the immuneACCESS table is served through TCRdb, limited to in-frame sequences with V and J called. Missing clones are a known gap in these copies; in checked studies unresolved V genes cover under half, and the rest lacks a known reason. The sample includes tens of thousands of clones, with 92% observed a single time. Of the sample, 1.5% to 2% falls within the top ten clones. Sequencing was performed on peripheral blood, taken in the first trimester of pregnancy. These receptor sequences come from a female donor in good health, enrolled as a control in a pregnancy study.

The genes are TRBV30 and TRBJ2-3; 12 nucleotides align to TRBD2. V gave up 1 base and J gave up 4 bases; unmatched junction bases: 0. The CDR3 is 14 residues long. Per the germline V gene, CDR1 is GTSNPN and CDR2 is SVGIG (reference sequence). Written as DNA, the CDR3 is TGTGCCTGGAGTGGACTAGCGGGAGCAGATACGCAGTATTTT. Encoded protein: CAWSGLAGADTQYF. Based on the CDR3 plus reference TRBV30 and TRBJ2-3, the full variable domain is SQTIHQWPATLVQPVGSPLSLECTVEGTSNPNLYWYRQAAGRGLQLLFYSVGIGQISSEVPQNLSASRPQDRQFILSSKKLLLSDSGFYLCAWSGLAGADTQYFGPGTRLTVL.

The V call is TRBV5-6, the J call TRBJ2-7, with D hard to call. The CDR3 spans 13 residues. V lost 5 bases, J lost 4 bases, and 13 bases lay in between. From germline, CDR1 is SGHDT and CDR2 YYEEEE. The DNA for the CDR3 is TGTGCCAGCAGTAACGGAGACGGGTACGAGCAGTACTTC. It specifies CASSNGDGYEQYF.

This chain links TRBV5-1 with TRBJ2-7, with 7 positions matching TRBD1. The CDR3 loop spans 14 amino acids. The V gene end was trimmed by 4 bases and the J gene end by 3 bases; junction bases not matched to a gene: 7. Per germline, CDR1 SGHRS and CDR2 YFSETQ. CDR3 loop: CASSVTGAGYEQYF. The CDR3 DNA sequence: TGCGCCAGCAGCGTAACAGGGGCCGGCTACGAGCAGTACTTC.

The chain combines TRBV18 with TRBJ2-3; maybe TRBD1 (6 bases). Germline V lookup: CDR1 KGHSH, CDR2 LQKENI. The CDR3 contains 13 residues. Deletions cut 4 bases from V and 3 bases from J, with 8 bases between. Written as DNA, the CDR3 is TGTGCCAGCTCACGGGACAAGACAGATACGCAGTATTTT. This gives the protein CASSRDKTDTQYF.

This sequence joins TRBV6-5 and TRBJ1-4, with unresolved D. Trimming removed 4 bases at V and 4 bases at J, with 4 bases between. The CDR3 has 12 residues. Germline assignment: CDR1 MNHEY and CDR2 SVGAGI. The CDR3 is CASSSVNEKLFF. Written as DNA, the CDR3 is TGTGCCAGCAGTTCGGTTAATGAAAAACTGTTTTTT.

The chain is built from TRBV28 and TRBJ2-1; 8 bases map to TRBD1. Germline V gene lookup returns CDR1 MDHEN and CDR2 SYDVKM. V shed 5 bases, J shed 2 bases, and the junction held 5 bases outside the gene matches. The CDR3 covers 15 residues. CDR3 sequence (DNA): TGTGCCAGCAGTGGCCGGGACAGGCCCTACAATGAGCAGTTCTTC. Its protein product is CASSGRDRPYNEQFF.

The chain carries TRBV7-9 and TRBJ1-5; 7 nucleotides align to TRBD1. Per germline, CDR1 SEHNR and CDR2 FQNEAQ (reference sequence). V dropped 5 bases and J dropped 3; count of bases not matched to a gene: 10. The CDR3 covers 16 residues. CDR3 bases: TGTGCCAGCAGCCGCGACGGGACAGCTTTCAATCAGCCCCAGCATTTT. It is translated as CASSRDGTAFNQPQHF.